The rows below give T cell receptor beta chains drawn from one sample of a study of T cells in Graves' hyperthyroidism and ophthalmopathy. TCRdb itself ran the multiplex PCR reads through MiXCR, one entry per CDR3 protein. The sample includes roughly 710,000 distinct CDR3 sequences, roughly a third of them seen just once. The sample taken for sequencing was blood. These receptors originate from a woman aged 40 to 50 with Graves' hyperthyroidism. The CDR3 runs from the conserved cysteine through the conserved F or W. A D gene is named only where the DNA matches it firmly. For some rows the clone size is stated as once, few or many, or as a class when expanded; others skip it.

v_gene: TRBV2; d_gene: NA; j_gene: TRBJ2-7; abundance: NA; CDR3nt: TGTGCCAGCAGTTCATTCGAGCAGTACTTC; CDR3aa: CASSSFEQYF
v_gene: TRBV7-2; d_gene: TRBD2; j_gene: TRBJ2-7; abundance: few; CDR3nt: TGTGCCAGCAGCTATTTAGCGGGGTGGACCTACGAGCAGTACTTC; CDR3aa: CASSYLAGWTYEQYF
v_gene: TRBV5-5; d_gene: TRBD1; j_gene: TRBJ1-2; abundance: many; CDR3nt: TGTGCCAGCAAACGGACAGGGGGCGGGTATGGCTACACCTTC; CDR3aa: CASKRTGGGYGYTF
v_gene: TRBV12-3/TRBV12-4; d_gene: NA; j_gene: TRBJ2-7; abundance: few; CDR3nt: TGTGCCAGCACTGATCCAGTCCTTTCCTACGAGCAGTACTTC; CDR3aa: CASTDPVLSYEQYF
v_gene: TRBV4-3; d_gene: NA; j_gene: TRBJ1-2; abundance: NA; CDR3nt: TGCGCCAGCAGCCAAGATCTTTCAGAGCAAGGGTACTATGGCTACACCTTC; CDR3aa: CASSQDLSEQGYYGYTF
v_gene: TRBV19; d_gene: NA; j_gene: TRBJ1-4; abundance: NA; CDR3nt: TGTGCCAGTAGTATATTTACAGGTGAAAAACTGTTTTTT; CDR3aa: CASSIFTGEKLFF
v_gene: TRBV9; d_gene: NA; j_gene: TRBJ1-1; abundance: many; CDR3nt: TGTGCCAGCAGCGTAGCGGGGAGTACTGAAGCTTTCTTT; CDR3aa: CASSVAGSTEAFF
v_gene: TRBV7-3; d_gene: NA; j_gene: TRBJ2-2; abundance: NA; CDR3nt: TGTGCCGGGTCGACAGGTTCGAACACCGGGGAGCTGTTTTTT; CDR3aa: CAGSTGSNTGELFF
v_gene: TRBV5-1; d_gene: NA; j_gene: TRBJ1-6; abundance: NA; CDR3nt: TGCGCCAGCAGCTCGAACGCCCCGGGCAGGGGATCACCCCTCCACTTT; CDR3aa: CASSSNAPGRGSPLHF
v_gene: TRBV4-3; d_gene: NA; j_gene: TRBJ2-5; abundance: few; CDR3nt: TGCGCCAGCAGCCAAGATTTTCAAGAGACCCAGTACTTC; CDR3aa: CASSQDFQETQYF
v_gene: TRBV20-1; d_gene: NA; j_gene: TRBJ2-5; abundance: NA; CDR3nt: TGCAGTGCTTCCGGGACGGAGACCCAGTACTTC; CDR3aa: CSASGTETQYF
v_gene: TRBV5-1; d_gene: NA; j_gene: TRBJ2-2; abundance: many; CDR3nt: TGCGCCAGCAGCTCGCCGCCCACCGGGGAGCTGTTTTTT; CDR3aa: CASSSPPTGELFF
v_gene: TRBV2; d_gene: TRBD1; j_gene: TRBJ2-7; abundance: many; CDR3nt: TGTGCCAGCAGTGAGTCAGGACAGGGGTACGAGCAGTACTTC; CDR3aa: CASSESGQGYEQYF
v_gene: TRBV6-6; d_gene: NA; j_gene: TRBJ2-5; abundance: few; CDR3nt: TGTGCCAGCAGGGAGGGAGGCCAAGAGACCCAGTACTTC; CDR3aa: CASREGGQETQYF
v_gene: TRBV15; d_gene: NA; j_gene: TRBJ1-2; abundance: many; CDR3nt: TGTGCCACCGGCGATTCGGATAACTATGGCTACACCTTC; CDR3aa: CATGDSDNYGYTF
v_gene: TRBV4-3; d_gene: NA; j_gene: TRBJ2-7; abundance: NA; CDR3nt: TGCGCCAGCAGCTCCCCAGGGGCTCGGGACGAGCAGTACTTC; CDR3aa: CASSSPGARDEQYF
v_gene: TRBV29-1; d_gene: TRBD1; j_gene: TRBJ1-1; abundance: NA; CDR3nt: TGCAGCGTCCCCGCGGGACAGAGGAACACTGAAGCTTTCTTT; CDR3aa: CSVPAGQRNTEAFF
v_gene: TRBV11-3; d_gene: TRBD2; j_gene: TRBJ2-2; abundance: NA; CDR3nt: TGTGCCAGCAGCTTTCGACGCGGGGGGGCTTCGGGGGAGCTGTTTTTT; CDR3aa: CASSFRRGGASGELFF
v_gene: TRBV28; d_gene: TRBD2; j_gene: TRBJ2-5; abundance: once; CDR3nt: TGTGCCAGCAGTTTGGGGGTAGCGGGAACGGGGGAGACCCAGTACTTC; CDR3aa: CASSLGVAGTGETQYF
v_gene: TRBV12-3/TRBV12-4; d_gene: NA; j_gene: TRBJ2-5; abundance: NA; CDR3nt: TGTGCCAGCAGCTCAATAGAGGCCCAGTACTTC; CDR3aa: CASSSIEAQYF
v_gene: TRBV10-2; d_gene: NA; j_gene: TRBJ1-1; abundance: NA; CDR3nt: TGTGCCAGCGGACGAAGAGTGAACGCTGAAGCTTTCTTT; CDR3aa: CASGRRVNAEAFF
v_gene: TRBV7-8; d_gene: TRBD1; j_gene: TRBJ2-7; abundance: many; CDR3nt: TGTGCCAGCAGCTTAGGACAGGGTGGGGACGAGCAGTACTTC; CDR3aa: CASSLGQGGDEQYF
v_gene: TRBV11-2; d_gene: TRBD1; j_gene: TRBJ2-5; abundance: once; CDR3nt: TGTGCCAGCAGCTTATGGGGACAGCGACTCCAAGAGACCCAGTACTTC; CDR3aa: CASSLWGQRLQETQYF
v_gene: TRBV19; d_gene: NA; j_gene: TRBJ2-2; abundance: few; CDR3nt: TGTGCCAGTAACACCAATGGGGCCGGGGAGCTGTTTTTT; CDR3aa: CASNTNGAGELFF
v_gene: TRBV7-2; d_gene: NA; j_gene: TRBJ1-4; abundance: few; CDR3nt: TGTGCCAGCAGCCCCCTCCAGGTTAATGAAAAACTGTTTTTT; CDR3aa: CASSPLQVNEKLFF
v_gene: TRBV20-1; d_gene: NA; j_gene: TRBJ1-5; abundance: few; CDR3nt: TGCAGTGCCGCGGACAGTCTCAATCAGCCCCAGCATTTT; CDR3aa: CSAADSLNQPQHF
v_gene: TRBV19; d_gene: NA; j_gene: TRBJ1-3; abundance: few; CDR3nt: TGTGCCAGTAGTATAGTCTCCCTCCCCGGAAACACCATATATTTT; CDR3aa: CASSIVSLPGNTIYF
v_gene: TRBV20-1; d_gene: NA; j_gene: TRBJ2-3; abundance: NA; CDR3nt: TGCAGTGCTGCCAGCTTGCTCACAGATACGCAGTATTTT; CDR3aa: CSAASLLTDTQYF
v_gene: TRBV4-1; d_gene: NA; j_gene: TRBJ1-5; abundance: few; CDR3nt: TGCGCCAGCAGCCAAGTTGGTAGGGGGGATCAGCCCCAGCATTTT; CDR3aa: CASSQVGRGDQPQHF
v_gene: TRBV25-1; d_gene: NA; j_gene: TRBJ1-5; abundance: NA; CDR3nt: TGTGCCAGTAGTATTTGGGATAGCAATCAGCCCCAGCATTTT; CDR3aa: CASSIWDSNQPQHF
v_gene: TRBV7-9; d_gene: TRBD2; j_gene: TRBJ2-7; abundance: NA; CDR3nt: TGTGCCAGCAGCCGCTCCGGGACTAGGACCTACGAGCAGTACTTC; CDR3aa: CASSRSGTRTYEQYF
v_gene: TRBV20-1; d_gene: NA; j_gene: TRBJ2-7; abundance: many; CDR3nt: TGCAGTGCTAGGGGCCTGCCCTACGAGCAGTACTTC; CDR3aa: CSARGLPYEQYF
v_gene: TRBV6-5; d_gene: TRBD2; j_gene: TRBJ2-2; abundance: NA; CDR3nt: TGTGCCAGCAGTTCCCCAACGGGGGGACTAGCGGGGGTTGGCGGGGAGCTGTTTTTT; CDR3aa: CASSSPTGGLAGVGGELFF
v_gene: TRBV29-1; d_gene: TRBD2; j_gene: TRBJ2-3; abundance: NA; CDR3nt: TGCAGCGTTGAACCGGGAGGGAGCCCAGATACGCAGTATTTT; CDR3aa: CSVEPGGSPDTQYF
v_gene: TRBV7-9; d_gene: NA; j_gene: TRBJ1-5; abundance: many; CDR3nt: TGTGCCAGCAGCTTAGCGAGGAGGGGGAGCAATCAGCCCCAGCATTTT; CDR3aa: CASSLARRGSNQPQHF
v_gene: TRBV7-9; d_gene: NA; j_gene: TRBJ1-6; abundance: NA; CDR3nt: TGTGCCAGCTCTCCTCGTTCCGGCGGAGATTCACCCCTCCACTTT; CDR3aa: CASSPRSGGDSPLHF
v_gene: TRBV7-2; d_gene: TRBD1; j_gene: TRBJ2-4; abundance: NA; CDR3nt: TGTGCCAGCAGCCCAGGGCGGACACAGGGGAACATTCAGTACTTC; CDR3aa: CASSPGRTQGNIQYF
v_gene: TRBV27; d_gene: TRBD1; j_gene: TRBJ1-5; abundance: few; CDR3nt: TGTGCCAGCAAGACAGGGGGACAGCCCCAGCATTTT; CDR3aa: CASKTGGQPQHF
v_gene: TRBV28; d_gene: NA; j_gene: TRBJ1-5; abundance: NA; CDR3nt: TGTGCCAGCACTTTACCGCTTGGTCAGCCCCAGCATTTT; CDR3aa: CASTLPLGQPQHF
v_gene: TRBV29-1; d_gene: TRBD1; j_gene: TRBJ1-1; abundance: few; CDR3nt: TGCAGCGTTGAAAGTGGGGGGACAGGGGGCACTGAAGCTTTCTTT; CDR3aa: CSVESGGTGGTEAFF
v_gene: TRBV20-1; d_gene: NA; j_gene: TRBJ1-2; abundance: many; CDR3nt: TGCAGTCTAATGGACAGTAACTATGGCTACACCTTC; CDR3aa: CSLMDSNYGYTF
v_gene: TRBV4-1; d_gene: NA; j_gene: TRBJ1-2; abundance: NA; CDR3nt: TGCGCCAGCAGCCAAGATTACACAGTTGAACAAAACTATGGCTACACCTTC; CDR3aa: CASSQDYTVEQNYGYTF
v_gene: TRBV6-2/TRBV6-3; d_gene: NA; j_gene: TRBJ2-7; abundance: NA; CDR3nt: TGTGCCAGCAGTTACCCCATGACACCTCACCGCGAGCAGTACTTC; CDR3aa: CASSYPMTPHREQYF
v_gene: TRBV6-2/TRBV6-3; d_gene: NA; j_gene: TRBJ2-5; abundance: few; CDR3nt: TGTGCCAGCAGTCGAATCAGGGGGGGGGTGGAGACCCAGTACTTC; CDR3aa: CASSRIRGGVETQYF
v_gene: TRBV7-2; d_gene: NA; j_gene: TRBJ1-2; abundance: few; CDR3nt: TGTGCCAGCAGCTTAGTCGCAGGTCCCAACTATGGCTACACCTTC; CDR3aa: CASSLVAGPNYGYTF
v_gene: TRBV7-2; d_gene: TRBD1; j_gene: TRBJ1-2; abundance: NA; CDR3nt: TGTGCCAGCAGCTTAGGTTTGACAGGGGGTAGGGATGGCTACACCTTC; CDR3aa: CASSLGLTGGRDGYTF
v_gene: TRBV7-9; d_gene: NA; j_gene: TRBJ2-7; abundance: few; CDR3nt: TGTGCCAGCAGCTCGGACGTCTTAGGAGAGCAGTACTTC; CDR3aa: CASSSDVLGEQYF
v_gene: TRBV4-2; d_gene: NA; j_gene: TRBJ2-7; abundance: many; CDR3nt: TGTGCCAGCAGCCCGGGGCACGCGACCTACGAGCAGTACTTC; CDR3aa: CASSPGHATYEQYF
v_gene: TRBV19; d_gene: NA; j_gene: TRBJ1-5; abundance: many; CDR3nt: TGTGCCAGTAAGGGGAGTCAGGTTAGCAATCAGCCCCAGCATTTT; CDR3aa: CASKGSQVSNQPQHF
v_gene: TRBV24-1; d_gene: TRBD2; j_gene: TRBJ2-1; abundance: NA; CDR3nt: TGTGCCACCAGCCGAGCGGGATCTAAGCATGAGCAGTTCTTC; CDR3aa: CATSRAGSKHEQFF
v_gene: TRBV7-2; d_gene: NA; j_gene: TRBJ1-2; abundance: NA; CDR3nt: TGTGCCAGCAGCTTAGCCCGGGACACAGAGGGCTACACCTTC; CDR3aa: CASSLARDTEGYTF
v_gene: TRBV11-2; d_gene: NA; j_gene: TRBJ1-2; abundance: few; CDR3nt: TGCGCCAGCAGCCAAGGCGCCGCAAATTATGGCTACACCTTC; CDR3aa: CASSQGAANYGYTF
v_gene: TRBV6-5; d_gene: TRBD1; j_gene: TRBJ1-3; abundance: few; CDR3nt: TGTGCCAGCAGTACCCTACAGGGGGCTGTTGGAAACACCATATATTTT; CDR3aa: CASSTLQGAVGNTIYF
v_gene: TRBV9; d_gene: NA; j_gene: TRBJ1-1; abundance: NA; CDR3nt: TGTGCCAGCAGCGTAGGTGGGAACACTGGAGCTTTCTTT; CDR3aa: CASSVGGNTGAFF
v_gene: TRBV20-1; d_gene: TRBD1; j_gene: TRBJ1-6; abundance: few; CDR3nt: TGCAGTGCCCCGACAGGGGGTCGGTCCTATAATTCACCCCTCCACTTT; CDR3aa: CSAPTGGRSYNSPLHF
v_gene: TRBV7-8; d_gene: TRBD1; j_gene: TRBJ2-7; abundance: NA; CDR3nt: TGTGCCAGCAGCTTAGCGAACAGGGGGGCCTACGAGCAGTACTTC; CDR3aa: CASSLANRGAYEQYF
v_gene: TRBV7-2; d_gene: NA; j_gene: TRBJ1-2; abundance: many; CDR3nt: TGTGCCAGCAACCAGCCTATGCTTGGCTACACCTTC; CDR3aa: CASNQPMLGYTF
v_gene: TRBV12-3/TRBV12-4; d_gene: NA; j_gene: TRBJ1-2; abundance: many; CDR3nt: TGTGCCAGCAGTTTTGAGATTTATGGCTACACCTTC; CDR3aa: CASSFEIYGYTF
v_gene: TRBV19; d_gene: NA; j_gene: TRBJ2-2; abundance: few; CDR3nt: TGTGCCAGTAGTATTCAGGTTACCGGGGAGCTGTTTTTT; CDR3aa: CASSIQVTGELFF
v_gene: TRBV5-1; d_gene: NA; j_gene: TRBJ1-2; abundance: many; CDR3nt: TGCGCCAGCAGCTCCGACGTCTATGGCTACACCTTC; CDR3aa: CASSSDVYGYTF